The rows below give T cell receptor beta chains drawn from one sample of a study of blood T cell repertoires in COVID-19. The repertoire was sequenced with immunoSEQ multiplex PCR; TCRdb's copy has only in-frame clones and lacks some. The sample yields tens of thousands of clones, 90% seen once. Sequencing used peripheral blood. These receptors came from a man in his sixties or seventies with acute or convalescent COVID-19. Each CDR3 is given with its conserved first and last residue. Fields, in order: V gene, D gene, clone size, J gene, CDR3 protein, CDR3 DNA. The D gene is left open where the match is weak. Expanded clones are given a class, and other clones once, few, many or no size at all.

>TRBV18|TRBD1|-|TRBJ2-1
CASSPPGTGLYNEQFF
TGTGCCAGCTCACCGCCCGGGACAGGACTATACAATGAGCAGTTCTTC
>TRBV7-9|TRBD1|-|TRBJ1-4
CASSLGQGFEKLFF
TGTGCCAGCAGCCTCGGACAGGGGTTTGAAAAACTGTTTTTT
>TRBV24-1|-|-|TRBJ2-2
CATSDNPGGHPNTGELFF
TGTGCCACCAGTGATAACCCCGGCGGACACCCGAACACCGGGGAGCTGTTTTTT
>TRBV7-9|TRBD1|-|TRBJ2-1
CASSLGQGVGGYNEQFF
TGTGCCAGCAGCTTAGGACAGGGGGTAGGGGGCTACAATGAGCAGTTCTTC
>TRBV24-1|TRBD1|-|TRBJ2-1
CATRDSTEQFF
TGTGCCACCCGGGACAGCACTGAGCAGTTCTTC
>TRBV7-9|TRBD2|-|TRBJ2-7
CASSFTSGPYEQYF
TGTGCCAGCAGCTTTACTAGCGGCCCCTACGAGCAGTACTTC
>TRBV6-5|TRBD1|-|TRBJ1-5
CASTGDRDQPQHF
TGTGCCAGCACCGGGGACAGAGATCAGCCCCAGCATTTT
>TRBV7-3|-|-|TRBJ2-2
CASTVSGTGELFF
TGTGCCAGCACCGTCTCGGGAACCGGGGAGCTGTTTTTT
>TRBV27|-|-|TRBJ1-5
CASSFGGVSNQPQHF
TGTGCCAGCAGTTTTGGAGGGGTTAGCAATCAGCCCCAGCATTTT
>TRBV5-1|-|-|TRBJ1-2
CASSWEVGYGYTF
TGCGCCAGCAGCTGGGAGGTGGGATATGGCTACACCTTC
>TRBV29-1|-|-|TRBJ1-3
CSVRLQKTGNTIYF
TGCAGCGTCAGACTACAGAAGACTGGAAACACCATATATTTT
>TRBV4-1|TRBD2|-|TRBJ2-3
CASSARLADRFYTDTQYF
TGCGCCAGCAGCGCACGACTAGCGGACCGTTTTTACACAGATACGCAGTATTTT
>TRBV18|TRBD1|-|TRBJ1-3
CASSPPGHRGGNTIYF
TGTGCCAGCTCACCACCGGGACACAGGGGTGGAAACACCATATATTTT
>TRBV6-2/TRBV6-3|-|-|TRBJ2-3
CASSYSSDYSSTDTQYF
TGTGCCAGCAGTTACTCATCGGACTACTCTAGCACAGATACGCAGTATTTT
>TRBV29-1|TRBD1|-|TRBJ2-7
CSVEIGAGGYDSYEQYF
TGCAGCGTTGAAATTGGCGCAGGGGGTTACGACTCCTACGAGCAGTACTTC
>TRBV6-2/TRBV6-3|TRBD1|-|TRBJ2-1
CASSFRLSGGQQFF
TGTGCCAGCAGTTTCCGGCTCTCAGGGGGCCAGCAGTTCTTC
>TRBV7-3|-|-|TRBJ1-6
CASSLTGRNSPLHF
TGTGCCAGCAGCTTGACAGGTCGGAATTCACCCCTCCACTTT
>TRBV2|-|-|TRBJ1-2
CASSNLGGPYGYTF
TGTGCCAGCAGCAATCTCGGGGGGCCCTATGGCTACACCTTC
>TRBV2|TRBD2|-|TRBJ2-7
CASKASGASYEQYF
TGTGCCAGCAAGGCTAGCGGTGCCTCCTACGAGCAGTACTTC
>TRBV10-1|-|-|TRBJ2-3
CASSESGVPTDTQYF
TGCGCCAGCAGTGAGTCAGGGGTCCCCACAGATACGCAGTATTTT
>TRBV28|TRBD1|-|TRBJ2-3
CASRDSSTDTQYF
TGTGCCAGCCGGGACAGTAGCACAGATACGCAGTATTTT
>TRBV13|-|-|TRBJ2-3
CASSLGVADTQYF
TGTGCCAGCAGCTTAGGTGTAGCAGATACGCAGTATTTT
>TRBV5-1|TRBD2|-|TRBJ2-1
CASSFSSGKTMKNEQFF
TGCGCCAGCAGCTTCTCTAGCGGGAAGACCATGAAAAATGAGCAGTTCTTC
>TRBV6-1|TRBD1|-|TRBJ1-1
CASSARDRGSPDTEAFF
TGTGCCAGCAGTGCCCGGGACAGGGGGTCCCCTGACACTGAAGCTTTCTTT
>TRBV6-2/TRBV6-3|TRBD1|-|TRBJ2-1
CASSSDRGKQFF
TGTGCCAGCAGTTCCGACAGGGGCAAGCAGTTCTTC
>TRBV7-2|-|-|TRBJ1-6
CASSLASGANSPLHF
TGTGCCAGCAGCTTAGCATCAGGCGCCAATTCACCCCTCCACTTT
>TRBV5-1|-|-|TRBJ2-7
CASSQSVTSSLSF
TGCGCCAGCAGTCAATCGGTCACCTCTTCCCTTTCCTTC
>TRBV6-2/TRBV6-3|TRBD2|few|TRBJ2-2
CASSSLSGSAGELFF
TGTGCCAGCAGTTCCCTTAGCGGGAGTGCCGGGGAGCTGTTTTTT
>TRBV3-1/TRBV3-2|TRBD1|-|TRBJ1-6
CASSPLSWTGSSYNSPLHF
TGTGCCAGCAGCCCACTAAGCTGGACAGGGAGCTCCTATAATTCACCCCTCCACTTT
>TRBV5-1|-|-|TRBJ1-4
CASSFAPRRTDEKLFF
TGCGCCAGCAGTTTCGCTCCCCGCAGAACCGATGAAAAACTGTTTTTT
>TRBV29-1|-|-|TRBJ2-2
CSAGGTGELFF
TGCAGCGCCGGGGGAACCGGGGAGCTGTTTTTT
>TRBV5-1|TRBD2|-|TRBJ2-1
CASRGEAGYNEQFF
TGCGCCAGCAGAGGGGAAGCGGGGTACAATGAGCAGTTCTTC
>TRBV28|TRBD1|-|TRBJ2-7
CASSFFGGQGSGEQYF
TGTGCCAGCTCTTTTTTTGGGGGACAGGGGTCGGGTGAGCAGTACTTC
>TRBV7-3|TRBD2|-|TRBJ2-1
CASSPASGSNEQFF
TGTGCCAGCAGCCCAGCCAGCGGGAGTAATGAGCAGTTCTTC
>TRBV7-2|-|-|TRBJ1-2
CASSSFRQSGSYTF
TGTGCCAGCAGCTCTTTTCGACAGTCAGGAAGCTACACCTTC
>TRBV12-3/TRBV12-4|-|-|TRBJ1-1
CASTFSRGDEAFF
TGTGCCAGCACCTTTAGTCGGGGAGATGAAGCTTTCTTT
>TRBV28|-|-|TRBJ1-5
CASLSPGGGSNQPQHF
TGTGCCAGCTTAAGTCCGGGGGGGGGTAGCAATCAGCCCCAGCATTTT
>TRBV6-5|-|few|TRBJ1-2
CASSYSGNYGYTF
TGTGCCAGCAGTTACAGCGGGAACTATGGCTACACCTTC